The 17 T cell receptor beta chains in this list originate from one sample, sequenced in a study of T cells in tuberculosis. Sequencing used immunoSEQ multiplex PCR; TCRdb keeps in-frame clones, though not all of them. The sample includes under 40,000 clones, roughly 92% seen only once; the top ten take 6.5% to 8.5%. The source material was PBMCs. The receptor source for this set is a donor between 10 and 35 years old with latent tuberculosis or without tuberculosis infection.

This chain connects TRBV19 to TRBJ2-1, with D hard to call. The CDR3 is 13 residues long. Germline V gives CDR1 LNHDA, CDR2 SQIVND (reference sequence). V shed 5 bases and J shed 8 bases, with 13 bases lying between them. The CDR3 sequence: CASSPLSNHEQFF. Here the CDR3 DNA reads TGTGCCAGTAGTCCCCTTAGTAACCATGAGCAGTTCTTC.

This chain connects TRBV19 to TRBJ1-2; D may be TRBD1 (6 bases). Germline lookup yields CDR1 LNHDA and CDR2 SQIVND (reference sequence). Deletions cut 3 bases from V and 0 bases from J, with 20 bases between. This CDR3 is 18 amino acids long. In nucleotides, the CDR3 is TGTGCCAGTAGTATCATGGGGGCGGCCACACCCGCTAACTATGGCTACACCTTC. It translates to CASSIMGAATPANYGYTF. The variable domain in full, with the rest retrieved from reference TRBV19 and TRBJ1-2, is DGGITQSPKYLFRKEGQNVTLSCEQNLNHDAMYWYRQDPGQGLRLIYYSQIVNDFQKGDIAEGYSVSREKKESFPLTVTSAQKNPTAFYLCASSIMGAATPANYGYTFGSGTRLTVV.

The CDR3 loop is CASSYQRQGWNGYTF. In DNA, the CDR3 is TGTGCCAGCAGTTACCAAAGACAGGGTTGGAATGGCTACACCTTC. The gene calls are TRBV6-5 and TRBJ1-2, with 7 positions matching TRBD1. This CDR3 comprises 15 residues. V lost 2 bases to trimming and J lost 6 bases; unmatched junction nucleotides: 9. Germline-derived CDR1 and CDR2 are MNHEY and SVGAGI.

The CDR3 loop reads CASRRTGRKGYGYTF. The CDR3 bases are TGTGCCAGCAGACGGACAGGGAGAAAGGGCTATGGCTACACCTTC. The V gene is TRBV2, the J gene TRBJ1-2, with 8 bases identical to TRBD1. The CDR3 runs 15 residues. J lost 4 bases, V lost 6 bases, and 10 bases had no gene match. The germline V gene has CDR1 SNHLY and CDR2 FYNNEI.

J is TRBJ2-2 and V is TRBV30, with D uncertain. The length of the CDR3 is 14 residues. V was trimmed by 2 bases and J by 0 bases, leaving 7 bases between them. Germline CDR1 GTSNPN, CDR2 SVGIG (reference sequence). This chain's CDR3 is CAWSFDSNTGELFF. Written as DNA, the CDR3 is TGTGCCTGGAGTTTTGACTCGAACACCGGGGAGCTGTTTTTT.

The J gene is TRBJ2-2, the V gene TRBV21-1; the DNA was not used to check the table's D call, TRBD1. TRBV21-1 is a known pseudogene. CDR3 length equals 16 residues. In DNA form, the CDR3 reads TGTGCCAGCAGCAAAGTGTACGGGACAGGGTACCGGGAGCTGTTTTTT. Its protein is CASSKVYGTGYRELFF.

The V call is TRBV2, the J call TRBJ1-1; possible D gene TRBD1, 6 bases. The V gene lost 9 bases and the J gene lost 5 bases, with 16 bases spanning the gap. From germline, CDR1 is SNHLY and CDR2 FYNNEI. The CDR3 covers 13 residues. CDR3: CASAPNRVTEAFF. CDR3 DNA: TGTGCCAGTGCGCCAAACAGGGTGACTGAAGCTTTCTTT.

V is TRBV7-6 and J is TRBJ2-3, with 10 bases that match TRBD2. The CDR3 spans 16 residues. With V trimmed by 6 bases and J by 1 base, 7 bases remained unmatched. Germline V gene data show CDR1 as SGHVS and CDR2 as FNYEAQ. This chain's CDR3 is CASRNTGTSGTDTQYF. As DNA, the CDR3 is TGTGCCAGCAGGAATACCGGGACTAGCGGCACAGATACGCAGTATTTT.

This clone was found once. The J gene is TRBJ1-2, the V gene TRBV6-1; D possibly corresponds to TRBD1 (6 bases). The germline V gene encodes CDR1 MNHNS and CDR2 SASEGT. CDR3 length: 13 residues. Trimming cost V 7 bases and J 6 bases, with 15 bases left between them. The chain's CDR3 is CASNVGGGDGYTF. In DNA, the CDR3 is TGTGCCAGCAACGTTGGCGGGGGCGATGGCTACACCTTC.

The gene calls are TRBV7-3 and TRBJ2-3; 7 bases agree with TRBD2. The length of the CDR3 is 15 residues. Trimming removed 5 bases from V and 2 bases from J; junction bases left unmatched: 7. Germline V CDR1 and CDR2: SGHTA, FQGTGA. CDR3 bases: TGTGCCAGCAGCCCGCGGGGGTCATTCACAGATACGCAGTATTTT. Translation: CASSPRGSFTDTQYF.

This clone appeared a few times. This CDR3 is CASSSTQGLLYGYTF. For the CDR3, the DNA is TGTGCCAGCAGCTCTACACAGGGCTTACTCTATGGCTACACCTTC. This rearrangement joins TRBV5-4 to TRBJ1-2; D may be TRBD1 (6 bases). Germline V gene data show CDR1 as SGHNT and CDR2 as YYREEE (reference sequence). V was cut by 3 bases and J by 4 bases, with 16 bases left in between. The CDR3 spans 15 residues.

The gene calls are TRBV6-1 and TRBJ1-2; a weak D match, TRBD1 (6 bases). The V gene's germline CDR1 is MNHNS and CDR2 SASEGT. This CDR3 has 14 amino acids. V shed 6 bases and J shed 9 bases, with 20 bases lying between them. The CDR3 sequence: CASSASRVGGRYTF. CDR3 in DNA: TGTGCCAGCAGCGCGTCAAGGGTAGGGGGACGCTACACCTTC.

A single count supports this clone. J is TRBJ2-3 and V is TRBV7-3, with 11 bases fitting TRBD2. CDR1 and CDR2 from the germline V gene are SGHTA and FQGTGA. This CDR3 is built from 15 residues. J was trimmed by 6 bases and V by 2 bases; bases with no gene match: 4. CDR3 residues: CASSLGTSGGDTQYF. CDR3 DNA: TGTGCCAGCAGCTTAGGAACTAGCGGGGGTGATACGCAGTATTTT.

This chain connects TRBV7-8 to TRBJ1-4; D uncertain. Germline values: CDR1 SGHVS, CDR2 FQNEAQ. This CDR3 comprises 18 residues. Trimming took 1 base from V and 7 from J, leaving 22 bases between them. The CDR3 region has the DNA TGTGCCAGCAGCTTAGGTAACAGTCGGAGGGCGGCATCTGAAAAACTGTTTTTT. Protein product: CASSLGNSRRAASEKLFF.

The chain has TRBV5-4 and TRBJ2-2; maybe TRBD1 (5 bases). Germline loops: CDR1 SGHNT, CDR2 YYREEE (reference sequence). The CDR3 totals 13 residues. Trimming left V 9 bases short and J 7 bases short, with 16 bases between. The CDR3 DNA follows: TGTGCCACAGACAGTACATCGGGCGGGGAGCTGTTTTTT. It is translated as CATDSTSGGELFF.

The chain uses TRBV7-2 and TRBJ2-3; 8 positions agree with TRBD2. V lost 1 base to trimming and J lost 6 bases; unmatched junction nucleotides: 6. The V gene's germline CDR1 is SGHTA and CDR2 FQGNSA. The CDR3 contains 15 residues. CDR3 sequence: CASSLGRGGLDTQYF. CDR3 nucleotide sequence: TGTGCCAGCAGCTTAGGCCGGGGGGGCCTTGATACGCAGTATTTT.

V and J are TRBV5-6 and TRBJ2-7; D might be TRBD2 (5 bases). The V gene lost 3 bases and the J gene lost 1 base, with 17 bases spanning the gap. CDR3 length: 16 residues. Germline V gene data show CDR1 as SGHDT and CDR2 as YYEEEE. The CDR3 reads CASSSALARRSYEQYF. The CDR3 bases are TGTGCCAGCAGCTCCGCCCTAGCCCGCAGGTCCTACGAGCAGTACTTC.